The 11 T cell receptor beta chains given below trace back to one sample, sequenced in a study of T cell changes during pregnancy in multiple sclerosis. This table comes from immunoSEQ multiplex PCR, and its TCRdb copy is limited to in-frame clones, with some not included. The sample shows 35,000 to 45,000 clones, about nine tenths of them seen only once. The starting material was CD4+ T cells from peripheral blood mononuclear cells, obtained after pregnancy. The receptors stem from a female donor in good health, enrolled as a control in a pregnancy study.

V is TRBV7-2 and J is TRBJ1-3; 7 bases map to TRBD1. The germline V gene has CDR1 SGHTA and CDR2 FQGNSA. The CDR3 runs to 15 residues. V trimming: 3 bases; J trimming: 0 bases; junction bases outside the gene matches: 2. In DNA, the CDR3 is TGTGCCAGCAGCTTGGACAGGTCCTCTGGAAACACCATATATTTT. Residues: CASSLDRSSGNTIYF.

This rearrangement joins TRBV7-2 to TRBJ2-7; unclear D gene. V gave up 3 bases and J gave up 5 bases, with 14 bases separating them. CDR3 size: 14 residues. Germline loops: CDR1 SGHTA, CDR2 FQGNSA. This CDR3 reads CASSFLAVPHEQYF. Written as DNA, the CDR3 is TGTGCCAGCAGCTTCTTGGCGGTTCCCCACGAGCAGTACTTC.

The gene calls are TRBV7-2 and TRBJ1-5, with 7 bases matching TRBD1. The germline gives CDR1 SGHTA, CDR2 FQGNSA. With V trimmed by 5 bases and J by 8 bases, 15 bases remained unmatched. The CDR3 contains 16 residues. The CDR3 DNA reads as TGTGCCAGCAGCCTCCTAGGGGGCGGAGGGGGTGAGCCCCAGCATTTT. This sequence encodes CASSLLGGGGGEPQHF. The whole variable domain, remainder taken from reference TRBV7-2 and TRBJ1-5, is GAGVSQSPSNKVTEKGKDVELRCDPISGHTALYWYRQSLGQGLEFLIYFQGNSAPDKSGLPSDRFSAERTGGSVSTLTIQRTQQEDSAVYLCASSLLGGGGGEPQHFGDGTRLSIL.

This chain connects TRBV4-1 to TRBJ2-7, with 7 nucleotides matching TRBD2. The V segment lost 0 bases and the J segment 1 base; nucleotides outside the gene matches: 3. Germline CDR1 is MGHRA and CDR2 is YSYEKL. The CDR3 is made up of 15 amino acids. This CDR3 reads CASSQEPSGSYEQYF. The CDR3 DNA follows: TGCGCCAGCAGCCAAGAGCCTAGCGGATCCTACGAGCAGTACTTC.

The rearrangement uses TRBV6-6 and TRBJ1-5, with D possibly TRBD1 on 5 matching bases. Trimming removed 4 bases from V and 0 bases from J, with 10 bases in between. The germline gives CDR1 MNHNY, CDR2 SVGAGI (reference sequence). The CDR3 has 15 residues. The CDR3: CASSSTDSSNQPQHF. Here the CDR3 DNA reads TGTGCCAGCAGTTCCACCGACAGTAGCAATCAGCCCCAGCATTTT.

V usage is TRBV7-6 and J usage is TRBJ2-2; possible D gene TRBD1, 5 bases. CDR3 length equals 14 residues. The germline V gene encodes CDR1 SGHVS and CDR2 FNYEAQ. Trimming stripped 2 bases from V and 3 bases from J, with 7 bases between. CDR3 nucleotide sequence: TGTGCCAGCAGCTTACAGGGATACACCGGGGAGCTGTTTTTT. It yields the protein CASSLQGYTGELFF.

This sequence joins TRBV2 and TRBJ1-5; D remains ambiguous. CDR1 is SNHLY, CDR2 FYNNEI, per germline. V shed 6 bases and J shed 5 bases, with 14 bases lying between them. The length of the CDR3 is 14 residues. Here the CDR3 reads CASRPDIIDQPQHF. In DNA form, the CDR3 reads TGTGCCAGCAGGCCCGACATTATCGATCAGCCCCAGCATTTT.

The rearrangement joins TRBV28 to TRBJ1-2, with TRBD1 matching 7 bases. Per the germline V gene, CDR1 is MDHEN and CDR2 is SYDVKM. V was clipped by 3 bases and J by 8 bases; unmatched bases: 6. The CDR3 contains 13 residues. The DNA for the CDR3 is TGTGCCAGCAGTTTGCGACAGGGTAGAGGCTACACCTTC. This sequence encodes CASSLRQGRGYTF.

The chain is built from TRBV10-3 and TRBJ2-5, with unresolved D. Germline CDR1 and CDR2: ENHRY and SYGVKD. CDR3 length: 13 amino acids. Between the trimmed V and J ends, which lost 6 bases and 3 bases, there was a span of 11 bases. The CDR3 loop reads CAISDSPEETQYF. The CDR3 nucleotides read TGTGCCATCAGCGACTCCCCGGAAGAGACCCAGTACTTC.

The genes are TRBV7-9 and TRBJ1-6; 10 bases fit TRBD1. The CDR3 spans 14 residues. J was trimmed by 8 bases and V by 6 bases; bases with no gene match: 4. Germline CDR1 SEHNR, CDR2 FQNEAQ (reference sequence). As DNA, the CDR3 is TGTGCCAGCAGTCGTGGGACAGGGGATTCACCCCTCCACTTT. It translates to CASSRGTGDSPLHF.

This chain links TRBV4-1 with TRBJ1-4; D is ambiguous. The germline V gene encodes CDR1 MGHRA and CDR2 YSYEKL. CDR3 length: 17 residues. Trimming removed 1 base at V and 6 bases at J, with 18 bases between. CDR3 in DNA: TGCGCCAGCAGCCAAGTCCTGGCGCGGCAGAAGGATGAAAAACTGTTTTTT. Its protein product is CASSQVLARQKDEKLFF.